Each of the 26 T cell receptor beta chains below was sequenced from the same sample in a study of cytomegalovirus exposure and HLA in healthy donors (dated by TCRdb to about 2017). The method behind the library was the immunoSEQ multiplex PCR assay. A mixture of 60 forward primers for TCR Vbeta segments and 13 reverse primers for TCR Jbeta segments was used in the multiplex PCR. As stored in TCRdb, this immuneACCESS dataset retains in-frame rearrangements with V and J assigned. A fraction of the clones does not appear; measured against another copy, unresolved V genes explain less than half of the discrepancy, and the remainder lacks a known reason. The sample records fewer than 250,000 clones, 83% of which are singletons. The ten largest account for approximately 1.4% of the sample. The sample was PBMCs. These receptors were obtained from a girl under 18 in good health and CMV-seronegative.

The chain joins TRBV19 to TRBJ1-5; 7 nucleotides line up with TRBD1. The CDR3 spans 15 residues. Germline V gives CDR1 LNHDA, CDR2 SQIVND (reference sequence). The junction had 4 bases not matched to a gene; V was cut back by 4 bases and J by 1 base. CDR3 bases: TGTGCCAGTAGTACCGACAGGGCGAGCAATCAGCCCCAGCATTTT. This codes for CASSTDRASNQPQHF.

This rearrangement joins TRBV4-1 to TRBJ2-1; 7 nucleotides match TRBD2. The germline gives CDR1 MGHRA, CDR2 YSYEKL. J lost 1 base, V lost 7 bases, and 13 bases had no gene match. The CDR3 consists of 17 residues. The CDR3 coding sequence is TGCGCCAGCACCCAGACGAAAGCGGGGCCATCCTACAATGAGCAGTTCTTC. It codes for CASTQTKAGPSYNEQFF.

The CDR3 sequence: CASSPYSGELYEQYF. CDR3 nucleotide sequence: TGTGCCAGCTCACCATATTCCGGGGAGCTCTACGAGCAGTACTTC. The V gene is TRBV18, the J gene TRBJ2-7, with D perhaps TRBD2 (5 bases). The CDR3 sequence is 15 residues long. CDR1 is KGHSH, CDR2 LQKENI, per germline. Trimming removed 2 bases at V and 3 bases at J, with 14 bases between. Complete variable domain (other parts from reference TRBV18 and TRBJ2-7): NAGVMQNPRHLVRRRGQEARLRCSPMKGHSHVYWYRQLPEEGLKFMVYLQKENIIDESGMPKERFSAEFPKEGPSILRIQQVVRGDSAAYFCASSPYSGELYEQYFGPGTRLTVT.

The genes are TRBV28 and TRBJ2-7, with 7 bases fitting TRBD1. Per germline, CDR1 MDHEN and CDR2 SYDVKM. The CDR3 is made up of 14 amino acids. Trimming at V came to 8 bases and at J to 3 bases, leaving 10 bases not matched to a gene. Written as DNA, the CDR3 is TGTGCCAGCGGGGAGACAGGGAAGGGCTACGAGCAGTACTTC. It codes for CASGETGKGYEQYF.

The chain links TRBV27 to TRBJ1-2, with 7 bases matching TRBD1. The CDR3 consists of 14 residues. The junction had 5 bases not matched to a gene; V was cut back by 5 bases and J by 2 bases. The germline gives CDR1 MNHEY, CDR2 SMNVEV (reference sequence). CDR3 residues: CASSGMTGNYGYTF. For the CDR3, the DNA is TGTGCCAGCAGTGGAATGACAGGGAACTATGGCTACACCTTC.

V gene TRBV5-5 combines with J gene TRBJ1-1, with TRBD1 identical over 8 bases. Germline CDR1 and CDR2: SGHKS and YYEKEE (reference sequence). The trim removed 2 bases at V and 0 bases at J, leaving 9 bases unmatched. This CDR3 spans 17 amino acids. CDR3 sequence reads: CASSFKRTGLMNTEAFF. In DNA, the CDR3 is TGTGCCAGCAGCTTCAAACGGACAGGGCTGATGAACACTGAAGCTTTCTTT.

J is TRBJ2-7 and V is TRBV27, with D possibly being TRBD1 (5 bases). Trimming left V 3 bases short and J 5 bases short, with 11 bases between. The CDR3 is 13 residues long. The germline V gene has CDR1 MNHEY and CDR2 SMNVEV (reference sequence). CDR3 nucleotides: TGTGCCAGCAGTTTTGTCCAGGGTAACGAGCAGTACTTC. Translated, it gives CASSFVQGNEQYF.

The chain carries TRBV18 and TRBJ1-1; the D gene is possibly TRBD1 (5 bases). V was pared by 2 bases and J by 1 base, with 11 bases between. The CDR3 runs to 15 residues. Germline-derived CDR1 and CDR2 are KGHSH and LQKENI. The CDR3 coding sequence is TGTGCCAGCTCACCAACGACAGACACGAACACTGAAGCTTTCTTT. It encodes CASSPTTDTNTEAFF.

The gene calls are TRBV7-2 and TRBJ2-1; D not certain. Germline V gene lookup returns CDR1 SGHTA and CDR2 FQGNSA. This CDR3 is 13 amino acids long. Trimming removed 3 bases at V and 7 bases at J, with 10 bases between. CDR3 region: CASSFSGHNEQFF. DNA for the CDR3: TGTGCCAGCAGCTTCTCAGGTCATAATGAGCAGTTCTTC.

The chain is built from TRBV7-3 and TRBJ2-3, with 8 bases identical to TRBD2. The CDR3 consists of 18 residues. V lost 4 bases, J lost 1 base, and 13 bases stayed unmatched. Germline CDR1 is SGHTA and CDR2 is FQGTGA. The CDR3 DNA follows: TGTGCCAGCAGCTCAGGCGCGTTCGGGGGGGCCGGCACAGATACGCAGTATTTT. It encodes CASSSGAFGGAGTDTQYF.

The chain employs TRBV5-4 and TRBJ1-1; D not certain. Trimming cost V 0 bases and J 4 bases, with 16 bases left between them. The V gene's germline CDR1 is SGHNT and CDR2 YYREEE (reference sequence). The CDR3 contains 16 residues. CDR3 sequence: CASSLGGGMASTEAFF. CDR3 bases: TGTGCCAGCAGCTTGGGCGGAGGGATGGCCTCCACTGAAGCTTTCTTT. Variable domain in full (rest from reference TRBV5-4 and TRBJ1-1): ETGVTQSPTHLIKTRGQQVTLRCSSQSGHNTVSWYQQALGQGPQFIFQYYREEENGRGNFPPRFSGLQFPNYSSELNVNALELDDSALYLCASSLGGGMASTEAFFGQGTRLTVV.

The rearrangement links TRBV27 to TRBJ2-2, with TRBD2 matching 9 bases. The germline CDR1 and CDR2 sequences are MNHEY and SMNVEV (reference sequence). V lost 6 bases, J lost 7 bases, and 6 bases stayed unmatched. The CDR3 covers 14 residues. The CDR3 reads CASRTGLAFGELFF. CDR3 nucleotide sequence: TGTGCCAGCAGAACGGGACTAGCCTTCGGGGAGCTGTTTTTT.

V usage is TRBV7-2 and J usage is TRBJ1-2, with a possible D match to TRBD1 (5 bases). Between the trimmed V and J ends, which lost 2 bases and 8 bases, there was a span of 12 bases. CDR1 and CDR2 (germline): SGHTA, FQGNSA. The CDR3 consists of 13 residues. The CDR3 here is CASSLTGVGGYTF. The CDR3 DNA reads TGTGCCAGCAGCTTAACAGGCGTCGGCGGCTACACCTTC.

This rearrangement joins TRBV2 to TRBJ2-1; 8 positions match TRBD2. This CDR3 has 14 residues. V shed 9 bases, J shed 7 bases, and the junction held 11 bases outside the gene matches. CDR1 is SNHLY and CDR2 is FYNNEI in the germline V gene. CDR3: CASAERPGGNEQFF. In DNA, the CDR3 is TGTGCCAGTGCGGAGCGCCCGGGGGGGAATGAGCAGTTCTTC.

This chain links TRBV19 with TRBJ1-5; 8 bases are shared with TRBD1. CDR3 length equals 12 residues. V was pared by 10 bases and J by 9 bases, with 8 bases of the junction left unmatched. Germline V CDR1 and CDR2: LNHDA, SQIVND (reference sequence). The CDR3 DNA reads TGTGCCACGCGGACAGGGAAGCGGCCCCAGCATTTT. Residues: CATRTGKRPQHF.

This rearrangement joins TRBV18 to TRBJ2-5; tentative D call: TRBD2 (6 bases). Trimming stripped 3 bases from V and 1 base from J, with 15 bases between. This CDR3 has 16 amino acids. CDR1 and CDR2 from the germline V gene are KGHSH and LQKENI. The CDR3: CASSPRTTLPQETQYF. As DNA, the CDR3 is TGTGCCAGCTCACCTCGGACTACTTTGCCCCAAGAGACCCAGTACTTC.

The rearrangement joins TRBV5-1 to TRBJ1-4; maybe TRBD1 (6 bases). The CDR3 has 17 residues. Trimming removed 0 bases from V and 6 bases from J, with 18 bases in between. Germline CDR1 and CDR2: SGHRS and YFSETQ. For the CDR3, the DNA is TGCGCCAGCAGCTTGGGGCTTGGTTTGGACAGCCATGAAAAACTGTTTTTT. Amino acid sequence: CASSLGLGLDSHEKLFF.

V is TRBV18 and J is TRBJ1-1, with a possible D match to TRBD1 (6 bases). V dropped 3 bases and J dropped 1 base, with 15 bases sitting between them. This CDR3 contains 16 residues. Looked up from germline, CDR1 is KGHSH and CDR2 is LQKENI. CDR3 loop: CASSPVGGQANTEAFF. The CDR3 DNA reads TGTGCCAGCTCACCTGTTGGGGGACAAGCGAACACTGAAGCTTTCTTT.

The genes are TRBV28 and TRBJ1-5; TRBD1 aligns across 7 bases. The V gene end was trimmed by 7 bases and the J gene end by 5 bases; junction bases not matched to a gene: 11. This CDR3 is 15 amino acids long. Germline V gene lookup returns CDR1 MDHEN and CDR2 SYDVKM. The CDR3 region has the DNA TGTGCCAGCATTTCATCAGGGGGTTTTGATCAGCCCCAGCATTTT. It encodes CASISSGGFDQPQHF.

CDR3 region: CASSLPYAQVNGYTF. CDR3 sequence (DNA): TGTGCCAGCAGTTTGCCCTACGCACAGGTCAATGGCTACACCTTC. This chain joins TRBV28 and TRBJ1-2; D is perhaps TRBD1 (5 bases). The CDR3 has 15 residues. Germline assignment: CDR1 MDHEN and CDR2 SYDVKM. Trimming pared 3 bases from V and 6 bases from J, leaving 17 bases between.

The chain combines TRBV19 with TRBJ2-3, with TRBD2 matching 11 bases. The CDR3 spans 15 residues. Germline CDR1 reads LNHDA; CDR2 reads SQIVND (reference sequence). J gave up 3 bases and V 6 bases, and 5 bases lay outside the gene matches. The CDR3 nucleotides are TGTGCCAGTAGGAAGTCTAGCGGGAGGACAGATACGCAGTATTTT. The encoded protein is CASRKSSGRTDTQYF.

This rearrangement joins TRBV14 to TRBJ2-4; 12 bases are shared with TRBD1. The trim removed 3 bases at V and 0 bases at J, leaving 12 bases unmatched. This CDR3 contains 20 residues. Looked up from germline, CDR1 is SGHDN and CDR2 is FVKESK. The CDR3 DNA reads as TGTGCCAGCAGCCAGTATACTGGGACAGGGGGCCAACTAGCCAAAAACATTCAGTACTTC. This codes for CASSQYTGTGGQLAKNIQYF.

This chain connects TRBV9 to TRBJ1-2; 7 nucleotides align to TRBD1. The germline CDR1 and CDR2 sequences are SGDLS and YYNGEE. The CDR3 is made up of 12 amino acids. V dropped 2 bases and J dropped 8; count of bases not matched to a gene: 3. The CDR3 DNA reads as TGTGCCAGCAGCGTCGACAGGGAGGGCTACACCTTC. It is translated as CASSVDREGYTF.

CDR3 nucleotides: TGTGCCAGCTCTCCAAGGGAGACCGGGGAGCTGTTTTTT. Its protein is CASSPRETGELFF. This chain uses TRBV18 with TRBJ2-2, with D possibly matching TRBD2 (5 bases). V was shortened by 6 bases and J by 5 bases, with 10 bases between the two germline ends. Germline loops: CDR1 KGHSH, CDR2 LQKENI. The CDR3 is made up of 13 amino acids.

This clone has more than one count but fewer than ten. The chain employs TRBV5-1 and TRBJ1-1; maybe TRBD1 (6 bases). Trimming took off 4 bases at V and 0 bases at J, with 10 bases between the two ends. The germline V gene has CDR1 SGHRS and CDR2 YFSETQ. This CDR3 region has 14 residues. The CDR3 reads CASSEQGMNTEAFF. The CDR3 bases are TGCGCCAGCAGCGAACAGGGAATGAACACTGAAGCTTTCTTT.

The V and J genes are TRBV11-2 and TRBJ2-3; the match to TRBD2 covers 8 bases. Looked up from germline, CDR1 is SGHAT and CDR2 is FQNNGV. Trimming took 4 bases from V and 4 from J; bases not matched to a gene: 16. This CDR3 has 18 residues. The DNA for the CDR3 is TGTGCCAGCAGCTGGGGGTGGGGGAGCGGGGGTTCAGCAGATACGCAGTATTTT. Its protein is CASSWGWGSGGSADTQYF.